The present T cell receptor (beta chain) was sequenced within a study of T cell repertoires in cytomegalovirus infection. TCRdb itself ran the reads through MiXCR, one entry per CDR3 protein. This table has hundreds of thousands of distinct CDR3 sequences, roughly a quarter appearing once. Germline V gives CDR1 DFQATT, CDR2 SNEGSKA (reference sequence). Trimming removed 3 bases from V and 1 base from J, with 18 bases in between. The CDR3 has 16 residues. Specimen: CD8+ T cells from PBMCs. The chain carries TRBV20-1 and TRBJ1-2; D unresolved. The source is a human donor in good health (CMV status not recorded). Some clones in this sample may be carry-over from other donors' samples. The CDR3 here is CSARLPRFPINYGYTF. Here the CDR3 DNA reads TGCAGTGCTAGGCTACCCCGGTTTCCGATTAACTATGGCTACACCTTC.